What follows are 21 T cell receptor beta chains derived from one specimen sequenced in a study of blood T cell repertoires in COVID-19. Assay: immunoSEQ multiplex PCR; the TCRdb copy retains only in-frame clones and omits some. Here the sample spans 150,000 or so clones, around 91% being singletons. The sequenced material came from peripheral blood. The receptor source for this set is a woman between 35 and 50 years old with acute or convalescent COVID-19.

This chain links TRBV15 with TRBJ1-1; D is uncertain. The CDR3 spans 13 residues. CDR1 and CDR2 (germline): LNHNV, YYDKDF (reference sequence). V gave up 2 bases and J gave up 0 bases, with 4 bases separating them. The CDR3 spells CATSRTLNTEAFF. In DNA form, the CDR3 reads TGTGCCACCAGCAGAACATTGAACACTGAAGCTTTCTTT.

This rearrangement joins TRBV3-1 (or the pseudogene TRBV3-2) to TRBJ2-7; TRBD2 matches 7 bases. CDR3 size: 16 residues. Germline V gives CDR1 LGHDT, CDR2 YNNKEL (reference sequence). V was clipped by 0 bases and J by 4 bases; unmatched bases: 9. The CDR3 sequence: CASSQDRLAAPYEQYF. The DNA for the CDR3 is TGTGCCAGCAGCCAAGATCGGCTAGCGGCCCCTTACGAGCAGTACTTC.

The chain is built from TRBV7-9 and TRBJ2-5; perhaps TRBD2 as D (6 bases). CDR1 and CDR2 (germline): SEHNR, FQNEAQ (reference sequence). V lost 5 bases and J lost 0, with 13 bases in between. The CDR3 runs 15 residues. CDR3 loop: CASSPFGGDQETQYF. Here the CDR3 DNA reads TGTGCCAGCAGCCCCTTTGGCGGGGACCAAGAGACCCAGTACTTC.

This clone was counted only a few times. This chain connects TRBV4-2 to TRBJ2-7; 8 bases match TRBD2. CDR3 length: 13 residues. Losses at the gene ends were 9 bases for V and 7 bases for J; bases not matched to a gene: 11. CDR1 and CDR2 (germline): LGHNA, YNFKEQ. The CDR3 DNA reads as TGTGCCAGTGCCCAAATAGGGACTAGGGAGCAGTACTTC. It translates to CASAQIGTREQYF.

The chain employs TRBV4-1 and TRBJ2-1, with 9 bases identical to TRBD2. There are 16 residues in the CDR3. V lost 7 bases, J lost 5 bases, and 12 bases stayed unmatched. Germline V gives CDR1 MGHRA, CDR2 YSYEKL. This chain's CDR3 is CASIGRGGLSDNEQFF. The CDR3 DNA reads TGCGCCAGCATTGGGCGGGGGGGCCTCTCGGACAATGAGCAGTTCTTC.

This rearrangement joins TRBV15 to TRBJ1-5; 10 bases are a match to TRBD1. Germline V CDR1 and CDR2: LNHNV, YYDKDF (reference sequence). With V trimmed by 6 bases and J by 4 bases, 6 bases remained unmatched. This CDR3 comprises 15 residues. The CDR3 loop reads CATSPDRGLNQPQHF. The CDR3 region has the DNA TGTGCCACCAGTCCTGACAGGGGGCTGAATCAGCCCCAGCATTTT.

The rearrangement uses TRBV4-2 and TRBJ2-1, with 9 bases aligning to TRBD2. This CDR3 has 18 amino acids. Per germline, CDR1 LGHNA and CDR2 YNFKEQ. Trimming removed 1 base from V and 0 bases from J; junction bases left unmatched: 7. The CDR3 DNA reads as TGTGCCAGCAGCCAAGTGGTTAGCGGGGGACCCTCCTACAATGAGCAGTTCTTC. It translates to CASSQVVSGGPSYNEQFF.

The chain carries TRBV5-1 and TRBJ2-1, with 9 bases lining up with TRBD1. Germline-derived CDR1 and CDR2 are SGHRS and YFSETQ. V was pared by 5 bases and J by 11 bases, with 14 bases of the junction left unmatched. The CDR3 runs 15 residues. The CDR3 region is CASRTPGQGGSQQFF. CDR3 bases: TGCGCCAGCAGAACTCCGGGACAGGGAGGGAGCCAGCAGTTCTTC. The whole variable domain, remainder taken from reference TRBV5-1 and TRBJ2-1, is KAGVTQTPRYLIKTRGQQVTLSCSPISGHRSVSWYQQTPGQGLQFLFEYFSETQRNKGNFPGRFSGRQFSNSRSEMNVSTLELGDSALYLCASRTPGQGGSQQFFGPGTRLTVL.

In DNA, the CDR3 is TGTGCCAGTACAAGCCCGACGATCCCGGGCGAGCAGTACTTC. It yields the protein CASTSPTIPGEQYF. This sequence joins TRBV28 and TRBJ2-7; D is undetermined. There are 14 residues in the CDR3. The germline V gene has CDR1 MDHEN and CDR2 SYDVKM. Trimming took 9 bases from V and 6 from J, leaving 21 bases between them.

V and J are TRBV7-3 and TRBJ2-1; TRBD2 agrees at 14 bases. CDR1 and CDR2 (germline): SGHTA, FQGTGA. V lost 2 bases to trimming and J lost 3 bases; unmatched junction nucleotides: 3. CDR3 length: 17 residues. The CDR3 DNA follows: TGTGCCAGCAGCTTAGGGACTAGCGGGAGTTTCTACAATGAGCAGTTCTTC. Protein product: CASSLGTSGSFYNEQFF.

The V gene is TRBV3-1 (or the pseudogene TRBV3-2), the J gene TRBJ1-6; 7 nucleotides agree with TRBD1. J was trimmed by 9 bases and V by 4 bases; bases with no gene match: 6. The CDR3 length is 14 residues. Germline V gene data show CDR1 as LGHDT and CDR2 as YNNKEL (reference sequence). The CDR3 DNA is TGTGCCAGCAGCCCCGACAGGGATTCTTCACCCCTCCACTTT. Residues: CASSPDRDSSPLHF.

The chain employs TRBV30 and TRBJ1-2; 9 nucleotides agree with TRBD1. The germline V gene encodes CDR1 GTSNPN and CDR2 SVGIG (reference sequence). The CDR3 covers 13 residues. V gave up 0 bases and J gave up 14 bases; unmatched junction bases: 10. The CDR3 reads CAWSVPGQGRRTF. For the CDR3, the DNA is TGTGCCTGGAGTGTCCCGGGACAGGGCCGGAGGACCTTC.

The V call is TRBV13, the J call TRBJ2-3; 12 bases are a match to TRBD2. In germline, CDR1 is PRHDT, CDR2 FYEKMQ (reference sequence). The CDR3 consists of 17 residues. The junction had 6 bases not matched to a gene; V was cut back by 2 bases and J by 3 bases. CDR3: CASSLRLAGGPTDTQYF. The DNA for the CDR3 is TGTGCCAGCAGCTTACGTCTAGCGGGGGGGCCGACAGATACGCAGTATTTT.

The genes are TRBV28 and TRBJ1-4; D may be TRBD1 (6 bases). V lost 1 base, J lost 0 bases, and 9 bases lay in between. The germline V gene has CDR1 MDHEN and CDR2 SYDVKM. The CDR3 consists of 16 residues. CDR3 DNA: TGTGCCAGCAGTTTATCAGGGGCGTCAACTAATGAAAAACTGTTTTTT. It yields the protein CASSLSGASTNEKLFF. The full variable domain, rest sourced from reference TRBV28 and TRBJ1-4, is DVKVTQSSRYLVKRTGEKVFLECVQDMDHENMFWYRQDPGLGLRLIYFSYDVKMKEKGDIPEGYSVSREKKERFSLILESASTNQTSMYLCASSLSGASTNEKLFFGSGTQLSVL.

V and J are TRBV19 and TRBJ2-1; 9 positions agree with TRBD2. The CDR3 runs to 18 residues. Germline CDR1 is LNHDA and CDR2 is SQIVND (reference sequence). J gave up 4 bases and V 2 bases, and 12 bases lay outside the gene matches. The CDR3 DNA reads as TGTGCCAGTAGTATAAATTCTCCCGCTAGCGGGATATACAATGAGCAGTTCTTC. Translating gives CASSINSPASGIYNEQFF.

This clone was seen only once. The rearrangement links TRBV5-4 to TRBJ2-2; 10 nucleotides agree with TRBD1. The CDR3 totals 16 residues. With 4 bases clipped from V and 4 bases from J, the junction kept 7 bases outside the gene matches. Per the germline V gene, CDR1 is SGHNT and CDR2 is YYREEE (reference sequence). CDR3 nucleotide sequence: TGTGCCAGCAGCCGTCCGGGACAGGGGTTCACCGGGGAGCTGTTTTTT. Translated: CASSRPGQGFTGELFF.

This chain joins TRBV27 and TRBJ2-7; 9 nucleotides line up with TRBD2. In germline, CDR1 is MNHEY, CDR2 SMNVEV (reference sequence). The CDR3 runs to 13 residues. V lost 5 bases, J lost 6 bases, and 5 bases stayed unmatched. The CDR3 coding sequence is TGTGCCAGCAGTATTGGGACTAGCTCCGAGCAGTACTTC. Its protein is CASSIGTSSEQYF.

The chain recombines TRBV5-1 with TRBJ2-3; 8 nucleotides agree with TRBD2. The CDR3 loop spans 14 amino acids. J gave up 4 bases and V 1 base, and 2 bases lay outside the gene matches. Germline CDR1 and CDR2: SGHRS and YFSETQ. CDR3 nucleotides: TGCGCCAGCAGCTTGTCAGCGGGGGCAGATACGCAGTATTTT. This codes for CASSLSAGADTQYF. Based on the CDR3 plus reference TRBV5-1 and TRBJ2-3, the full variable domain is KAGVTQTPRYLIKTRGQQVTLSCSPISGHRSVSWYQQTPGQGLQFLFEYFSETQRNKGNFPGRFSGRQFSNSRSEMNVSTLELGDSALYLCASSLSAGADTQYFGPGTRLTVL.

The CDR3 DNA follows: TGCAGCGTTGAAGTTGTACTAGCGGGAGGGTACCAAGAGACCCAGTACTTC. It translates to CSVEVVLAGGYQETQYF. This rearrangement joins TRBV29-1 to TRBJ2-5; 13 positions agree with TRBD2. The V segment lost 1 base and the J segment 0 bases; nucleotides outside the gene matches: 5. The CDR3 consists of 17 residues. Germline CDR1 reads SQVTM; CDR2 reads ANQGSEA. The variable domain in full, completed from reference TRBV29-1 and TRBJ2-5, reads SAVISQKPSRDICQRGTSLTIQCQVDSQVTMMFWYRQQPGQSLTLIATANQGSEATYESGFVIDKFPISRPNLTFSTLTVSNMSPEDSSIYLCSVEVVLAGGYQETQYFGPGTRLLVL.

V and J are TRBV3-1 (or the pseudogene TRBV3-2) and TRBJ2-2; D is uncertain. Germline V CDR1 and CDR2: LGHDT, YNNKEL (reference sequence). This CDR3 comprises 15 residues. V was shortened by 1 base and J by 1 base, with 7 bases between the two germline ends. CDR3 residues: CASSQGLQNTGELFF. The CDR3 region has the DNA TGTGCCAGCAGCCAAGGCTTACAGAACACCGGGGAGCTGTTTTTT.

CDR3 loop: CASSHLAGGIGSYNEQFF. Written as DNA, the CDR3 is TGTGCCAGCAGCCATCTAGCGGGAGGTATAGGCTCCTACAATGAGCAGTTCTTC. This chain joins TRBV3-1 (or the pseudogene TRBV3-2) and TRBJ2-1; TRBD2 agrees at 11 bases. Germline CDR1 LGHDT, CDR2 YNNKEL (reference sequence). V lost 3 bases and J lost 0; bases outside the gene matches: 7. The length of the CDR3 is 18 residues.